This is a list of T cell receptor beta chains from one sample in a study of long-term antiretroviral therapy in people with HIV. Produced via immunoSEQ multiplex PCR; TCRdb's table is partial and in-frame only. The sample has roughly 15,000 clones, around 83% seen once. The source was unsorted PBMCs, collected 0.4 years after starting antiretroviral therapy. The receptors here all came from a man aged 25 to 45 with HIV. CDR3s include the opening cysteine and the closing phenylalanine or tryptophan. The D gene is left open where the match is weak. Rows give clone size only sometimes, using once, few, many, or a class for an expanded clone.

>TRBJ1-2|-|TRBV19|TRBD1
TGTGCCAGTAGCCCTCTAGGGACAGGGGCTACCTATGGCTACACCTTC
CASSPLGTGATYGYTF
>TRBJ2-3|-|TRBV27|-
TGTGCCAGCAGTTTGGGGACCCTCGGCGGAGGGCAGTATTTT
CASSLGTLGGGQYF
>TRBJ1-2|-|TRBV11-2|-
TGTGCCAGCAGCTCTACCGTTAACTATGGCTACACCTTC
CASSSTVNYGYTF
>TRBJ2-7|-|TRBV28|TRBD1
TGTGCCAGCATCTCCGGGACAGACTTCTACGAGCAGTACTTC
CASISGTDFYEQYF
>TRBJ1-2|-|TRBV19|TRBD1
TGTGCCAGTAGTATACGGGACAGGGCCCTCTATGGCTACACCTTC
CASSIRDRALYGYTF
>TRBJ2-3|-|TRBV7-6|-
TGTGCCAGCAGCCCCAGGGGAGATACGCAGTATTTT
CASSPRGDTQYF
>TRBJ1-2|-|TRBV18|-
TGTGCCAGCTCACCCACGGAAAACTATGGCTACACCTTC
CASSPTENYGYTF
>TRBJ2-7|-|TRBV7-9|TRBD1
TGTGCCAGCGGGACAGGTAACGAGCAGTACTTC
CASGTGNEQYF
>TRBJ2-5|few|TRBV13|TRBD2
TGTGCCAGCAGCTTGGGTGGGACTAGCCTCGAGGGGGGTGAGACCCAGTACTTC
CASSLGGTSLEGGETQYF
>TRBJ1-1|-|TRBV5-1|-
TGCGCCAGCAGCTTGGGTCCGGGGGCGAACACTGAAGCTTTCTTT
CASSLGPGANTEAFF
>TRBJ2-1|-|TRBV9|-
TGTGCCAGCAGCGTAGATCTGGGCCAGGGCCCTCAGTTCTTC
CASSVDLGQGPQFF
>TRBJ1-2|-|TRBV7-3|TRBD1
TGTGCCAGCAGCTTAAGCACAGGGGCTCATGGCTACACCTTC
CASSLSTGAHGYTF
>TRBJ2-7|-|TRBV15|-
TGTGCCACCAGCAGAGGAACCGGCTCCTACGAGCAGTACTTC
CATSRGTGSYEQYF
>TRBJ2-1|-|TRBV7-9|TRBD2
TGTGCCAGCAGCGGGGGGGGACTAGCGAGTATGTACAATGAGCAGTTCTTC
CASSGGGLASMYNEQFF
>TRBJ1-5|-|TRBV5-6|-
TGTGCCAGCAGCCCTTTAAATCAGCCCCAGCATTTT
CASSPLNQPQHF
>TRBJ1-2|-|TRBV18|TRBD1
TGTGCCAGCTCCCCGACAGGGGCTGGCTATGGCTACACCTTC
CASSPTGAGYGYTF
>TRBJ2-1|once|TRBV6-6|-
TGTGCCAGCAGTTACGGAATAGGAGCCTACAATGAGCAGTTCTTC
CASSYGIGAYNEQFF
>TRBJ2-1|-|TRBV20-1|-
TGCAGTGCTATCAGGGTGAATGAGCAGTTCTTC
CSAIRVNEQFF
>TRBJ1-2|-|TRBV6-5|-
TGTGCCAGCTTCGATCCCTGGGAGAACTATGGCTACACCTTC
CASFDPWENYGYTF
>TRBJ1-2|-|TRBV28|-
TGTGCCAGCAGTCAGCAGAGTGGCTACACCTTC
CASSQQSGYTF
>TRBJ2-1|-|TRBV5-4|-
TGTGCCAGCAGCTTGGTACAGACAGACAATGAGCAGTTCTTC
CASSLVQTDNEQFF
>TRBJ2-3|-|TRBV7-3|TRBD2
TGTGCCAGCAGCTTAGATCAAGCGGGGGGAACCTTAGATACGCAGTATTTT
CASSLDQAGGTLDTQYF
>TRBJ2-2|-|TRBV5-4|TRBD2
TGTGCCAGCAGCCCGGGACTAGCGGGAAACACCGGGGAGCTGTTTTTT
CASSPGLAGNTGELFF
>TRBJ1-2|-|TRBV7-9|-
TGTGCCAGCAGCTTACAGGATTCTAACTATGACTACACCTTC
CASSLQDSNYDYTF
>TRBJ2-5|-|TRBV5-4|TRBD2
TGTGCCAGCAGCTTGGCCCTACTTTCTAGCGGGGGGGCCGTGGAGACCCAGTACTTC
CASSLALLSSGGAVETQYF
>TRBJ2-3|-|TRBV7-9|-
TGTGCCAGCAGCTTGGACAGTCTTCTGGATACGCAGTATTTT
CASSLDSLLDTQYF
>TRBJ2-7|-|TRBV4-1|TRBD1
TGCGCCAGCAGCCAAAACCGGGACAGCAACTACGAGCAGTACTTC
CASSQNRDSNYEQYF
>TRBJ2-4|-|TRBV27|TRBD2
TGTGCCAGCAGTTTTGGCGGGGGGGAGCGGAACATTCAGTACTTC
CASSFGGGERNIQYF
>TRBJ1-2|-|TRBV5-5|-
TGTGCCAGCAGCTTGAGTTCAGAGTCCTATGGCTACACCTTC
CASSLSSESYGYTF
>TRBJ2-7|-|TRBV28|TRBD1
TGTGCCAGCAGTTACCGGGGACAGGGGTGGGACGAGCAGTACTTC
CASSYRGQGWDEQYF
>TRBJ2-5|once|TRBV7-9|-
TGTGCCAGCAGCCTTACAGGACCATCAATCCAAGAGACCCAGTACTTC
CASSLTGPSIQETQYF
>TRBJ2-7|few|TRBV28|TRBD2
TGTGCCAGCAGAAATAGCGGGGGACTCTACGAGCAGTACTTC
CASRNSGGLYEQYF
>TRBJ1-2|-|TRBV6-5|TRBD1
TGTGCCAGCAGTTACGAGGGACAGGGGGACTATGGCTACACCTTC
CASSYEGQGDYGYTF